This T cell receptor (beta chain) was sequenced during a study of control samples from healthy donors and cancer patients. Germline CDR1 SEHNR, CDR2 FQNEAQ (reference sequence). CDR3 size: 16 residues. Trimming stripped 2 bases from V and 2 bases from J, with 14 bases between. Profiled with immunoSEQ multiplex PCR; TCRdb holds only in-frame clones, not every one. Seen here are about 220,000 clones, 85% to 95% observed once, and the top ten hold over 1.2%. Sequenced input: blood. This chain joins TRBV7-9 and TRBJ2-3; D possibly corresponds to TRBD1 (5 bases). The TCR was taken from a man between 45 and 60 years old in good health. CDR3: CASSLPGHILTDTQYF. Here the CDR3 DNA reads TGTGCCAGCAGCTTACCCGGACACATCCTCACAGATACGCAGTATTTT.